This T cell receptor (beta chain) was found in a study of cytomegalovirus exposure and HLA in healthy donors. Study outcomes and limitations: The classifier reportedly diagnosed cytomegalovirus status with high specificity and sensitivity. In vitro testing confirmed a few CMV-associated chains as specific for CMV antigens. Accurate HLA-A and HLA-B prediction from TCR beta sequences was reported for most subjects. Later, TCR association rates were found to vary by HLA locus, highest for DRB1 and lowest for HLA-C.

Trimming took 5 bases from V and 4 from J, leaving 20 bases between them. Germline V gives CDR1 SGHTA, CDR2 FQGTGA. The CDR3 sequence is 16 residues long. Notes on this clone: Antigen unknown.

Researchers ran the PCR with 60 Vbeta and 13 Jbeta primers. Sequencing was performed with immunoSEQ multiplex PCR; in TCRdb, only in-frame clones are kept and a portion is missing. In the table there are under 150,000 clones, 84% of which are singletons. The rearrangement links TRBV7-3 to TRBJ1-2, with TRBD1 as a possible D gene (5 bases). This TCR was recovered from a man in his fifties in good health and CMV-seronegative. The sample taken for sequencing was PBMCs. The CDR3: CASSPNGGEGSYGYTF. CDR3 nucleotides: TGTGCCAGCAGCCCGAACGGTGGGGAGGGGAGCTATGGCTACACCTTC. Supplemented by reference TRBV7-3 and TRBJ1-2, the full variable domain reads GAGVSQTPSNKVTEKGKYVELRCDPISGHTALYWYRQSLGQGPEFLIYFQGTGAADDSGLPNDRFFAVRPEGSVSTLKIQRTERGDSAVYLCASSPNGGEGSYGYTFGSGTRLTVV.